These 10 T cell receptor beta chains were sequenced from one sample in a study of blood T cell repertoires in COVID-19. The method was immunoSEQ multiplex PCR; TCRdb's version includes in-frame clones alone and lacks a portion of them. Of around 160,000 clones in the sample, 88% were seen once. Sequenced input: PBMCs or T cells enriched from blood (not recorded which). The receptors originated from a woman in her thirties with acute COVID-19.

J is TRBJ2-3 and V is TRBV7-9, with TRBD1 as a possible D gene (5 bases). This CDR3 has 15 amino acids. The germline V gene encodes CDR1 SEHNR and CDR2 FQNEAQ (reference sequence). The V end lost 7 bases, the J end lost 1 base, and 15 bases lay between the germline ends. This CDR3 is CASNFPGYGTDTQYF. In DNA form, the CDR3 reads TGTGCCAGCAACTTCCCAGGGTATGGCACAGATACGCAGTATTTT.

V usage is TRBV19 and J usage is TRBJ1-5, with TRBD1 identical over 11 bases. Germline CDR1 is LNHDA and CDR2 is SQIVND (reference sequence). Trimming at V came to 6 bases and at J to 4 bases, leaving 8 bases not matched to a gene. This CDR3 has 16 amino acids. This CDR3 is CASSKGDRGENQPQHF. The CDR3 nucleotides are TGTGCCAGTAGCAAGGGGGACAGGGGGGAAAATCAGCCCCAGCATTTT.

The chain employs TRBV28 and TRBJ1-5; tentatively, D is TRBD1 (5 bases). This CDR3 is built from 15 residues. V lost 6 bases, J lost 0 bases, and 12 bases lay in between. Germline values: CDR1 MDHEN, CDR2 SYDVKM. The CDR3 region is CASRDGGLSNQPQHF. The CDR3 region has the DNA TGTGCCAGCAGGGACGGGGGTCTTAGCAATCAGCCCCAGCATTTT. The variable domain in full, completed from reference TRBV28 and TRBJ1-5, reads DVKVTQSSRYLVKRTGEKVFLECVQDMDHENMFWYRQDPGLGLRLIYFSYDVKMKEKGDIPEGYSVSREKKERFSLILESASTNQTSMYLCASRDGGLSNQPQHFGDGTRLSIL.

This sequence joins TRBV28 and TRBJ2-3; 7 positions match TRBD2. The germline V gene has CDR1 MDHEN and CDR2 SYDVKM. Trimming removed 7 bases from V and 0 bases from J; junction bases left unmatched: 7. The CDR3 length is 15 residues. The CDR3 bases are TGTGCCAGCATGGGCGGGACTATTAGCACAGATACGCAGTATTTT. Residues: CASMGGTISTDTQYF.

The V gene is TRBV29-1, the J gene TRBJ1-5; a possible D gene is TRBD1 (5 bases). This CDR3 is built from 12 residues. V shed 7 bases and J shed 3 bases, with 10 bases lying between them. The V gene's germline CDR1 is SQVTM and CDR2 ANQGSEA. The CDR3 loop reads CSARDTNQPQHF. For the CDR3, the DNA is TGCAGCGCCAGGGATACCAATCAGCCCCAGCATTTT.

The chain recombines TRBV6-6 with TRBJ1-1; D is ambiguous. Germline V gives CDR1 MNHNY, CDR2 SVGAGI (reference sequence). The CDR3 has 15 amino acids. The V end lost 2 bases, the J end lost 3 bases, and 13 bases lay between the germline ends. The CDR3, as DNA: TGTGCCAGCAGTTACAGGAGGGCCGGGGACACTGAAGCTTTCTTT. Translated: CASSYRRAGDTEAFF.

The J gene is TRBJ2-7, the V gene TRBV4-3; D is undetermined. V was cut by 0 bases and J by 2 bases, with 8 bases left in between. There are 14 residues in the CDR3. The V gene's germline CDR1 is LGHNA and CDR2 YSLEER. The CDR3 loop reads CASSQDLVTYEQYF. The DNA for the CDR3 is TGCGCCAGCAGCCAAGATTTAGTAACCTACGAGCAGTACTTC.

The rearrangement joins TRBV30 to TRBJ2-7; 7 nucleotides agree with TRBD1. Per germline, CDR1 GTSNPN and CDR2 SVGIG (reference sequence). With 4 bases clipped from V and 3 bases from J, the junction kept 9 bases outside the gene matches. The CDR3 spans 14 residues. The CDR3 nucleotides are TGTGCCTGGACCACCGGGACAGAGTACTACGAGCAGTACTTC. It codes for CAWTTGTEYYEQYF.

The chain joins TRBV11-2 to TRBJ2-3, with D unresolved. CDR1 and CDR2 from the germline V gene are SGHAT and FQNNGV. The CDR3 is 11 residues long. Trimming pared 4 bases from V and 10 bases from J, leaving 9 bases between. The CDR3 protein is CASSWPGAQYF. DNA for the CDR3: TGTGCCAGCAGCTGGCCGGGTGCGCAGTATTTT.

V gene TRBV19 combines with J gene TRBJ2-1, with 8 bases that match TRBD1. V was pared by 6 bases and J by 1 base, with 5 bases of the junction left unmatched. The CDR3 contains 15 residues. From germline, CDR1 is LNHDA and CDR2 SQIVND (reference sequence). CDR3 coding DNA: TGTGCCAGTAGACCTGACAGGGGTTCCTACAATGAGCAGTTCTTC. Translated, it gives CASRPDRGSYNEQFF.